This is a list of T cell receptor beta chains from one sample in a study of beta chain features in type 1 diabetes. Generated by immunoSEQ multiplex PCR, the TCRdb table keeps only in-frame clones and is missing some. The repertoire holds around 240,000 clones, roughly 17% seen once, with 0.065% to 0.1% in the top ten. Sequenced: naive CD4+ T cells from blood. These receptors came from a man under 40 with type 1 diabetes. Each CDR3 is given with its conserved first and last residue. D genes are given only for firm matches. Clone size is stated in some rows and not others, as once, few, many or a class when expanded.

D gene: -; clone size: few; J gene: TRBJ2-5; V gene: TRBV4-2; CDR3 DNA: TGTGCCAGCAGCCAAGGGACGGCAGCCGAAGAGACCCAGTACTTC; CDR3 protein: CASSQGTAAEETQYF
D gene: -; clone size: -; J gene: TRBJ2-5; V gene: TRBV9; CDR3 DNA: TGTGCCAGCAGCGCGACAGGACAAGAGACCCAGTACTTC; CDR3 protein: CASSATGQETQYF
D gene: -; clone size: -; J gene: TRBJ1-2; V gene: TRBV2; CDR3 DNA: TGTGCCAGCAGTGAAGCTGGGCAGGGTGGCTACACCTTC; CDR3 protein: CASSEAGQGGYTF
D gene: TRBD1; clone size: few; J gene: TRBJ2-1; V gene: TRBV18; CDR3 DNA: TGTGCCAGCCTTGGACAGGGTGGAGTATACAATGAGCAGTTCTTC; CDR3 protein: CASLGQGGVYNEQFF
D gene: -; clone size: few; J gene: TRBJ2-7; V gene: TRBV30; CDR3 DNA: TGTGCCTCCGCCCCTCGCGCGGGGGAGCAGTACTTC; CDR3 protein: CASAPRAGEQYF
D gene: -; clone size: -; J gene: TRBJ2-7; V gene: TRBV7-9; CDR3 DNA: TGTGCCAGCCAGCTGGGAGGAGTAGGCGAGCAGTACTTC; CDR3 protein: CASQLGGVGEQYF
D gene: -; clone size: -; J gene: TRBJ1-4; V gene: TRBV29-1; CDR3 DNA: TGCAGCGTTCGAATGGGTGGGGAAAAACTGTTTTTT; CDR3 protein: CSVRMGGEKLFF
D gene: TRBD2; clone size: few; J gene: TRBJ2-5; V gene: TRBV28; CDR3 DNA: TGTGCCAGCAGTTTAGGCGGGAGGGCCCGAGAGACCCAGTACTTC; CDR3 protein: CASSLGGRARETQYF
D gene: -; clone size: few; J gene: TRBJ2-3; V gene: TRBV4-1; CDR3 DNA: TGCGCCAGCTCCGGCTTACTAGGAGCAGGAGATACGCAGTATTTT; CDR3 protein: CASSGLLGAGDTQYF
D gene: TRBD1; clone size: few; J gene: TRBJ1-1; V gene: TRBV27; CDR3 DNA: TGTGCCAGCAGTTTCACTATCCGGGACAGGAACACTGAAGCTTTCTTT; CDR3 protein: CASSFTIRDRNTEAFF
D gene: -; clone size: -; J gene: TRBJ2-5; V gene: TRBV7-2; CDR3 DNA: TGTGCCAGCAGCTTAGCGGGTGAGACCCAGTACTTC; CDR3 protein: CASSLAGETQYF
D gene: TRBD2; clone size: -; J gene: TRBJ2-7; V gene: TRBV10-3; CDR3 DNA: TGTGCCATCAGTTCCCGACTAGCGGGGAACTCTATATCCCCCGACTTC; CDR3 protein: CAISSRLAGNSISPDF
D gene: -; clone size: -; J gene: TRBJ2-7; V gene: TRBV7-2; CDR3 DNA: TGTGCCAGCAGTCTCTCAGGACTCTCGGGCGAGCAGTACTTC; CDR3 protein: CASSLSGLSGEQYF
D gene: TRBD1; clone size: -; J gene: TRBJ1-1; V gene: TRBV7-6; CDR3 DNA: TGTGCCAGCGCACAGGGGGTGAACACTGAAGCTTTCTTT; CDR3 protein: CASAQGVNTEAFF
D gene: TRBD1; clone size: -; J gene: TRBJ1-2; V gene: TRBV28; CDR3 DNA: TGTGCCAGCAGTGCTTACCCGGGACAGGGGACCTATGGCTACACCTTC; CDR3 protein: CASSAYPGQGTYGYTF
D gene: -; clone size: few; J gene: TRBJ1-1; V gene: TRBV4-1; CDR3 DNA: TGCGCCAGCAGTCCCGACGGGACTCAGAACACTGAAGCTTTCTTT; CDR3 protein: CASSPDGTQNTEAFF
D gene: -; clone size: -; J gene: TRBJ2-7; V gene: TRBV20-1; CDR3 DNA: TGCAGTGCTAGAGTCGTCTACGAGCAGTACTTC; CDR3 protein: CSARVVYEQYF
D gene: -; clone size: -; J gene: TRBJ2-3; V gene: TRBV9; CDR3 DNA: TGTGCCAGCAGCTCTTCCCCCCCGGGAGCCGGGGATACGCAGTATTTT; CDR3 protein: CASSSSPPGAGDTQYF
D gene: TRBD1; clone size: -; J gene: TRBJ2-5; V gene: TRBV9; CDR3 DNA: TGTGCCAGCAGCGTAGAAGACAGGGGAGAGACCCAGTACTTC; CDR3 protein: CASSVEDRGETQYF
D gene: TRBD2; clone size: few; J gene: TRBJ2-1; V gene: TRBV5-1; CDR3 DNA: TGCGCCAGCAGCACGACTAGCGAGGGGTGGCAGTTCTTC; CDR3 protein: CASSTTSEGWQFF
D gene: -; clone size: -; J gene: TRBJ2-6; V gene: TRBV6-1; CDR3 DNA: TGTGCCAGTCATCAGGTTCGGAGGGCCAACGTCCTGACTTTC; CDR3 protein: CASHQVRRANVLTF
D gene: -; clone size: -; J gene: TRBJ2-1; V gene: TRBV5-1; CDR3 DNA: TGCGCCAGCAGCTTGGGAGACTTGATTAATGAGCAGTTCTTC; CDR3 protein: CASSLGDLINEQFF
D gene: -; clone size: -; J gene: TRBJ2-7; V gene: TRBV30; CDR3 DNA: TGTGCCTGGAGATCCGGGAGAGAGTCCTACGAGCAGTACTTC; CDR3 protein: CAWRSGRESYEQYF
D gene: -; clone size: -; J gene: TRBJ2-7; V gene: TRBV9; CDR3 DNA: TGTGCCAGCAGCGCGAGCTCCTACGAGCAGTACTTC; CDR3 protein: CASSASSYEQYF
D gene: TRBD2; clone size: -; J gene: TRBJ2-5; V gene: TRBV5-1; CDR3 DNA: TGCGCCAGCAGCTTGGCAGGGACTAGGCAAGAGACCCAGTACTTC; CDR3 protein: CASSLAGTRQETQYF
D gene: -; clone size: few; J gene: TRBJ2-1; V gene: TRBV14; CDR3 DNA: TGTGCCAGCAGCCAAGATGGTGAGCAGTTCTTC; CDR3 protein: CASSQDGEQFF
D gene: -; clone size: -; J gene: TRBJ2-7; V gene: TRBV27; CDR3 DNA: TGTGCCAGCAGTTTAATAGACAGCTCCTACGAGCAGTACTTC; CDR3 protein: CASSLIDSSYEQYF
D gene: -; clone size: -; J gene: TRBJ2-5; V gene: TRBV29-1; CDR3 DNA: TGCAGCGTTGGTAGGGGACTCACCGAGACCCAGTACTTC; CDR3 protein: CSVGRGLTETQYF
D gene: -; clone size: -; J gene: TRBJ2-3; V gene: TRBV10-1; CDR3 DNA: TGCGCCAGCAGTGACTCACCGGGGACGCAGTATTTT; CDR3 protein: CASSDSPGTQYF
D gene: TRBD2; clone size: -; J gene: TRBJ2-1; V gene: TRBV29-1; CDR3 DNA: TGCAGCGTTCTAGCGGGAACCTACAATGAGCAGTTCTTC; CDR3 protein: CSVLAGTYNEQFF
D gene: TRBD2; clone size: -; J gene: TRBJ2-7; V gene: TRBV4-3; CDR3 DNA: TGCGCCAGCAGCCAAGAAGGCCTAGCGGGAGTCTCTGGGCAGTACTTC; CDR3 protein: CASSQEGLAGVSGQYF
D gene: -; clone size: -; J gene: TRBJ2-3; V gene: TRBV7-8; CDR3 DNA: TGTGCCAGCAGCCCCGGGACAGATACGCAGTATTTT; CDR3 protein: CASSPGTDTQYF
D gene: -; clone size: -; J gene: TRBJ1-5; V gene: TRBV20-1; CDR3 DNA: TGCAGTGCTAGGAGGGATCAGCCCCAGCATTTT; CDR3 protein: CSARRDQPQHF
D gene: -; clone size: -; J gene: TRBJ2-1; V gene: TRBV20-1; CDR3 DNA: TGCAGTGCTAGGCTCAATGAGCAGTTCTTC; CDR3 protein: CSARLNEQFF
D gene: TRBD2; clone size: few; J gene: TRBJ2-1; V gene: TRBV4-2; CDR3 DNA: TGTGCCAGCAGCCCTAGCGGGACCTACAATGAGCAGTTCTTC; CDR3 protein: CASSPSGTYNEQFF
D gene: -; clone size: few; J gene: TRBJ2-7; V gene: TRBV30; CDR3 DNA: TGTGCCTGGCGCGGGCTGTCCTACGAGCAGTACTTC; CDR3 protein: CAWRGLSYEQYF
D gene: TRBD2; clone size: few; J gene: TRBJ2-3; V gene: TRBV30; CDR3 DNA: TGTGCCTGGAGTGGAGATTATAGCGGGGCAGATACGCAGTATTTT; CDR3 protein: CAWSGDYSGADTQYF
D gene: -; clone size: -; J gene: TRBJ2-7; V gene: TRBV7-2; CDR3 DNA: TGTGCCAGCAGCTTTGTAAACGAGCAGTACTTC; CDR3 protein: CASSFVNEQYF
D gene: -; clone size: -; J gene: TRBJ2-7; V gene: TRBV7-2; CDR3 DNA: TGTGCCAGCAGCTCGCGGGAAGCCAGGGGCGAGCAGTACTTC; CDR3 protein: CASSSREARGEQYF
D gene: TRBD1; clone size: -; J gene: TRBJ2-1; V gene: TRBV25-1; CDR3 DNA: TGTGCCAGCAGTGTTTTTGGGACAGGGGGTAGAAATGAGCAGTTCTTC; CDR3 protein: CASSVFGTGGRNEQFF
D gene: TRBD2; clone size: few; J gene: TRBJ2-5; V gene: TRBV7-2; CDR3 DNA: TGTGCCAGCAGCATACTAGCGGGAGGAGAGACCCAGTACTTC; CDR3 protein: CASSILAGGETQYF
D gene: -; clone size: few; J gene: TRBJ2-5; V gene: TRBV29-1; CDR3 DNA: TGCAGCGTTGAAAGGACGCTGCAAGAGACCCAGTACTTC; CDR3 protein: CSVERTLQETQYF
D gene: -; clone size: -; J gene: TRBJ2-4; V gene: TRBV28; CDR3 DNA: TGTGCCAGCAGTTTGGTCGGGAGTGTGATGAACATTCAGTACTTC; CDR3 protein: CASSLVGSVMNIQYF
D gene: -; clone size: few; J gene: TRBJ2-7; V gene: TRBV28; CDR3 DNA: TGTGCCAGCAGTTTCGGGGGCCATTCCTACGAGCAGTACTTC; CDR3 protein: CASSFGGHSYEQYF
D gene: -; clone size: few; J gene: TRBJ2-5; V gene: TRBV2; CDR3 DNA: TGTGCCAGCACGAGGGATGCAGAGACCCAGTACTTC; CDR3 protein: CASTRDAETQYF
D gene: TRBD1; clone size: -; J gene: TRBJ1-2; V gene: TRBV4-3; CDR3 DNA: TGCGCCAGCAGCCAAGAGAGACAGGGTGTCTATGGCTACACCTTC; CDR3 protein: CASSQERQGVYGYTF
D gene: -; clone size: -; J gene: TRBJ1-1; V gene: TRBV25-1; CDR3 DNA: TGTGCCAGCATTCAGCAGCCGAACACTGAAGCTTTCTTT; CDR3 protein: CASIQQPNTEAFF
D gene: -; clone size: few; J gene: TRBJ2-2; V gene: TRBV7-9; CDR3 DNA: TGTGCCAGCAGCTACCGGGGGAACACCGGGGAGCTGTTTTTT; CDR3 protein: CASSYRGNTGELFF
D gene: TRBD2; clone size: -; J gene: TRBJ2-3; V gene: TRBV7-9; CDR3 DNA: TGTGCCAGCAGCGTCGGGACTAGCGAAGATACGCAGTATTTT; CDR3 protein: CASSVGTSEDTQYF
D gene: -; clone size: few; J gene: TRBJ2-7; V gene: TRBV15; CDR3 DNA: TGTGCCACCAGCAGAGATCCAGAAGGGAGCGAGCAGTACTTC; CDR3 protein: CATSRDPEGSEQYF
D gene: -; clone size: few; J gene: TRBJ2-7; V gene: TRBV28; CDR3 DNA: TGTGCCAGCACAATACAGGGTTACGAGCAGTACTTC; CDR3 protein: CASTIQGYEQYF
D gene: -; clone size: -; J gene: TRBJ2-5; V gene: TRBV9; CDR3 DNA: TGTGCCAGCAGCGTAGCGCCGATGGAAGAGACCCAGTACTTC; CDR3 protein: CASSVAPMEETQYF
D gene: -; clone size: few; J gene: TRBJ2-3; V gene: TRBV28; CDR3 DNA: TGTGCCAGCAGTTGGACTACCGGTCGGGATACGCAGTATTTT; CDR3 protein: CASSWTTGRDTQYF